This record covers a single TCR beta chain. Its antigen is as yet unknown. The CDR3 covers 15 residues. Germline trimming cut 5 bases from V and 5 bases from J; bases unmatched to any gene: 7. CDR1 and CDR2 from the germline V gene are ENHRY and SYGVKD. This entry comes from a study of cytomegalovirus exposure and HLA in healthy donors. Study summary: An early data release held tens of millions of unique TCRs from HLA-typed donors. Study-level results: Donors belonging to an Asian-associated ancestry cluster reportedly showed fewer N-insertions in productive TCRs than the approximately 680-donor mean, according to what a later analysis found. Segments of the TCR beta V type were, in most cases, productive about 87% or about 30% of the time in an earlier analysis. Analyzed later, most CMV-associated TCR beta chains appeared HLA-restricted.

The PCR ran on 60 Vbeta and 13 Jbeta primers. The protocol was immunoSEQ multiplex PCR, while the TCRdb copy is restricted to in-frame clones and leaves out a portion. The sample holds about 170,000 clones; around 80% are singletons and the top ten take roughly 4.7%. Input material: PBMCs. The TCR comes from a woman aged 50 to 60 in good health and CMV-seropositive. The V gene is TRBV10-3, the J gene TRBJ2-1; 9 bases match TRBD1. CDR3 loop: CAISPGTGPNNEQFF. The CDR3 nucleotides read TGTGCCATCAGTCCCGGGACAGGGCCCAACAATGAGCAGTTCTTC.